This TCR beta chain is drawn from a study of blood T cell repertoires in COVID-19. Libraries were prepared by immunoSEQ multiplex PCR; TCRdb keeps only in-frame clonotypes and omits some of them. The table records 30,000 to 40,000 clones, roughly 91% of them present only once. The receptor was isolated from a man aged 70 or older with active COVID-19. Material for sequencing was peripheral blood.

This chain's CDR3 is CASSLAGGPTDTQYF. The CDR3 DNA sequence: TGTGCCAGCAGCTTGGCGGGAGGGCCCACAGATACGCAGTATTTT. V is TRBV5-5 and J is TRBJ2-3; 8 bases align to TRBD2. The V gene's germline CDR1 is SGHKS and CDR2 YYEKEE (reference sequence). CDR3 length equals 15 residues. The junction had 2 bases not matched to a gene; V was cut back by 0 bases and J by 2 bases.